The 4 T cell receptor beta chains given below trace back to one sample, sequenced in a study of liver allograft versus peripheral blood T cells (TCRdb year 2020). Concerning the study at large: In liver transplant recipients, the study looked at T cell receptor repertoires in the peripheral blood and set them against the repertoires found within the transplanted livers.

Sequencing relied on an Illumina MiSeq. TCRdb's own reprocessing of the public reads used fastp at Q25 and MiXCR and kept productive beta chains. Every CDR3 protein is listed once, alongside the most common genes and DNA of its rows. The sample records about 8,400 distinct CDR3 sequences, roughly 15% of which are singletons. Clones ranked in the top ten supply 4.6% of the sample. Receptor source: a human patient who had a liver transplant. Some T cells may have been brought in with the graft after a transplant.

The CDR3: CASSLESENTGELFF. CDR3 nucleotide sequence: TGTGCCAGCAGCTTGGAGTCGGAAAACACCGGGGAGCTGTTTTTT. The chain has TRBV5-6 and TRBJ2-2; D call uncertain. CDR3 length equals 15 residues. V gave up 0 bases and J gave up 2 bases, with 8 bases separating them. Per the germline V gene, CDR1 is SGHDT and CDR2 is YYEEEE. Together with reference TRBV5-6 and TRBJ2-2, the CDR3 gives the full variable domain: DAGVTQSPTHLIKTRGQQVTLRCSPKSGHDTVSWYQQALGQGPQFIFQYYEEEERQRGNFPDRFSGHQFPNYSSELNVNALLLGDSALYLCASSLESENTGELFFGEGSRLTVL.

By sample fraction, this clonotype is medium-sized. The chain uses TRBV24-1 and TRBJ2-3, with no clear D. Trimming left V 10 bases short and J 4 bases short, with 23 bases between. The V gene's germline CDR1 is KGHDR and CDR2 SFDVKD. The CDR3 has 16 residues. The CDR3 DNA reads TGTGCCACACAAAACTCTCAATTGAGGACGTCAGATACGCAGTATTTT. Translated: CATQNSQLRTSDTQYF.

This clonotype was recorded many times. The chain uses TRBV7-9 and TRBJ2-7; D is possibly TRBD2 (5 bases). The CDR3 runs 16 residues. V dropped 1 base and J dropped 1 base, with 14 bases sitting between them. Germline lookup yields CDR1 SEHNR and CDR2 FQNEAQ (reference sequence). The CDR3 region is CASSLDGASGSYEQYF. The CDR3 bases are TGTGCCAGCAGCTTAGACGGAGCCAGCGGATCCTACGAGCAGTACTTC. Together with reference TRBV7-9 and TRBJ2-7, the CDR3 gives the full variable domain: DTGVSQNPRHKITKRGQNVTFRCDPISEHNRLYWYRQTLGQGPEFLTYFQNEAQLEKSRLLSDRFSAERPKGSFSTLEIQRTEQGDSAMYLCASSLDGASGSYEQYFGPGTRLTVT.

The sample holds many counts of this clonotype. The chain joins TRBV28 to TRBJ2-7; 9 bases are a match to TRBD1. After removal of 5 bases from V and 3 bases from J, the junction contained 8 bases not matched to a gene. Germline loops: CDR1 MDHEN, CDR2 SYDVKM. The CDR3 covers 15 residues. The CDR3: CASSLPGTGLYEQYF. The CDR3 nucleotides are TGTGCCAGCAGTCTCCCCGGGACAGGGCTCTACGAGCAGTACTTC. Full variable domain (missing parts from reference TRBV28 and TRBJ2-7): DVKVTQSSRYLVKRTGEKVFLECVQDMDHENMFWYRQDPGLGLRLIYFSYDVKMKEKGDIPEGYSVSREKKERFSLILESASTNQTSMYLCASSLPGTGLYEQYFGPGTRLTVT.